This T cell receptor (beta chain) emerged from a study of blood T cell repertoires in COVID-19. From germline, CDR1 is SGHRS and CDR2 YFSETQ. V was cut by 2 bases and J by 4 bases, with 14 bases left in between. The CDR3 length is 15 residues. Patients of the Seattle cohort, enrolled during active infection, were followed longitudinally. The method was immunoSEQ multiplex PCR; TCRdb's version includes in-frame clones alone and lacks a portion of them. The top ten clones hold 6.5% of a sample with approximately 25,000 clones, around 74% of them seen once. The TCR originated in a man in his fifties with COVID-19, enrolled during active disease. The sample taken for sequencing was peripheral blood. The chain combines TRBV5-1 with TRBJ2-3; maybe TRBD2 (6 bases). The CDR3, as DNA: TGCGCCAGCAGCTTAGAGACTAGTCAAGCAGATACGCAGTATTTT. It specifies CASSLETSQADTQYF.